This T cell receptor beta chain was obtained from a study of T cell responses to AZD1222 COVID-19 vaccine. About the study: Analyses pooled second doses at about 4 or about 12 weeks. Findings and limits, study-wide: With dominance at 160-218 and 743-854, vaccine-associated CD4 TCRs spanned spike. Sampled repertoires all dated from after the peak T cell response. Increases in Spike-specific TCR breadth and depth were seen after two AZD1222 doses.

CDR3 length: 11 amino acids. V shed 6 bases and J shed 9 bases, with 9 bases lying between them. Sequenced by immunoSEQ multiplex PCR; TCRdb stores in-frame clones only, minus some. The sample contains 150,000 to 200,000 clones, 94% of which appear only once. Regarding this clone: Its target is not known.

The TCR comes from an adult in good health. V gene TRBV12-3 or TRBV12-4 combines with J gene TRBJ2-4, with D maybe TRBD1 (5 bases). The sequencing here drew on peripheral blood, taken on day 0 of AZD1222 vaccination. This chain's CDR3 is CASRGLGIQYF. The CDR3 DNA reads TGTGCCAGCAGGGGGCTGGGCATTCAGTACTTC.